This TCR beta chain was sequenced for a study of blood T cell repertoires in COVID-19. Data came from immunoSEQ multiplex PCR; TCRdb stores just in-frame clones and leaves some out. The sample yields more than 300,000 clones, 83% seen once. The germline gives CDR1 SGHDT, CDR2 YYEEEE. The CDR3 totals 15 residues. V lost 6 bases and J lost 7; bases outside the gene matches: 11. The V and J genes are TRBV5-6 and TRBJ2-1; 9 bases map to TRBD2. Sequencing was carried out using PBMCs or T cells enriched from blood (not recorded which). The receptor was isolated from a woman between 45 and 60 years old who had recovered from COVID-19. As DNA, the CDR3 is TGTGCCAGCAAGCGGGGGGCGATATTGCTAAATGAGCAGTTCTTC. The encoded protein is CASKRGAILLNEQFF.